The entry that follows covers one TCR beta chain sequence. The time point was: pre-sensitization, week 0. Documented treatment: therapeutic diphenylcyclopropenone sensitization with weekly scalp DPC. Blood was collected ahead of every patch test applied. This entry belongs to a study of human T cells and chemical hapten exposure. Study-wide background: While the approximately 23-week study was under way, patients received diphenylcyclopropenone on the scalp every week.

MiXCR, applied by TCRdb to the RACE reads, yields one record per CDR3 protein. The table has 95,000 to 150,000 distinct CDR3 sequences, about 13% seen once; the top ten hold around 2.8%. The TCR sequence derives from a young woman with alopecia areata. Some clones in this sample may be carry-over from other donors' samples. This specimen consisted of whole blood, obtained in connection with sensitization to the hapten diphenylcyclopropenone (DPC).

In nucleotides, the CDR3 is TGTGCCAGCAGCTGGGGACTTTACTACGAGCAGTACTTC. Protein product: CASSWGLYYEQYF. The genes are TRBV5-6 and TRBJ2-7, with D possibly matching TRBD2 (6 bases). This CDR3 spans 13 amino acids. Trimming pared 3 bases from V and 3 bases from J, leaving 10 bases between. CDR1 and CDR2 from the germline V gene are SGHDT and YYEEEE.